Each of the 32 T cell receptor beta chains below was sequenced from the same sample in a study of post-analysis software for immune sequencing data. Overall study results and limits: Controls showed lower frequencies than patients for roughly 5 TRBV segments, and TRBV5-6, TRBV5-1 and TRBV20-1 were among these.

Their specific antigens are unknown. Sequencing libraries made from TCR beta cDNA carried unique molecular identifiers. TCRdb fed the PCR reads into MiXCR, producing one record per CDR3 protein. The sample lists more than 450,000 distinct CDR3 sequences; roughly two fifths were seen once. Sequences were obtained from blood. The receptors stem from a girl aged 10-17 years with multiple sclerosis.

The chain combines TRBV12-3 or TRBV12-4 with TRBJ2-7; 11 bases are shared with TRBD2. The trim removed 6 bases at V and 3 bases at J, leaving 4 bases unmatched. The CDR3 extends over 14 amino acids. The CDR3: CASRLGTSGYEQYF. In nucleotides, the CDR3 is TGTGCCAGCAGACTGGGGACTAGCGGCTACGAGCAGTACTTC.

This clonotype was counted between two and nine times. The CDR3 protein is CASSLYSGARGYTF. The CDR3 nucleotides are TGTGCCAGCAGTTTATATTCGGGCGCCAGGGGCTACACCTTC. This sequence joins TRBV27 and TRBJ1-2; D not resolved. Germline CDR1 MNHEY, CDR2 SMNVEV (reference sequence). The CDR3 consists of 14 residues. Trimming took off 1 base at V and 8 bases at J, with 14 bases between the two ends.

This clonotype was counted only a few times. J is TRBJ2-5 and V is TRBV11-3; 8 positions agree with TRBD2. The DNA matches TRBJ2-7 better at its end, which makes the J call doubtful. Germline-derived CDR1 and CDR2 are SGHNT and YENEEA. This CDR3 contains 16 residues. The CDR3 DNA sequence: TGTGCCAGCAGCCCGACCCAGCGGGAGCATCTGGACGAGCAGTACTTC. Encoded protein: CASSPTQREHLDEQYF.

The gene calls are TRBV7-3 and TRBJ1-2; 7 nucleotides line up with TRBD1. V shed 5 bases and J 4 bases; nucleotides not matched to a gene: 10. CDR3 length: 15 residues. Looked up from germline, CDR1 is SGHTA and CDR2 is FQGTGA. The CDR3 DNA is TGTGCCAGCAGCCCTGACGGGACAGACCGCTATGGCTACACCTTC. Encoded protein: CASSPDGTDRYGYTF.

This chain uses TRBV10-3 with TRBJ2-1, with D tentatively TRBD2 (5 bases). The CDR3 loop spans 13 amino acids. V was trimmed by 5 bases and J by 3 bases, leaving 8 bases between them. Germline CDR1 ENHRY, CDR2 SYGVKD. The CDR3: CAISQSGYNEQFF. For the CDR3, the DNA is TGTGCCATCAGTCAAAGCGGCTACAATGAGCAGTTCTTC.

For the CDR3, the DNA is TGCAGTGCTAGACCCTCAGGGGGCCAGCCCCAGCATTTT. Its protein is CSARPSGGQPQHF. This chain links TRBV20-1 with TRBJ1-5, with 8 bases fitting TRBD1. J lost 7 bases, V lost 2 bases, and 4 bases had no gene match. Germline loops: CDR1 DFQATT, CDR2 SNEGSKA (reference sequence). This CDR3 is built from 13 residues.

The chain joins TRBV20-1 to TRBJ2-4, with TRBD2 identical over 9 bases. The CDR3 is 16 amino acids. J lost 4 bases, V lost 0 bases, and 7 bases had no gene match. In germline, CDR1 is DFQATT, CDR2 SNEGSKA (reference sequence). The CDR3 coding sequence is TGCAGTGCTAGAGATCGGCTAGCGGGGATGAAAAACATTCAGTACTTC. Translation gives CSARDRLAGMKNIQYF.

V usage is TRBV6-1 and J usage is TRBJ1-2, with a tentative D call TRBD1 (6 bases). This CDR3 contains 15 residues. The germline CDR1 and CDR2 sequences are MNHNS and SASEGT. Trimming left V 1 base short and J 2 bases short, with 11 bases between. CDR3 in amino acids: CASSEVPTGNYGYTF. CDR3 DNA sequence: TGTGCCAGCAGTGAAGTCCCGACAGGAAACTATGGCTACACCTTC.

V is TRBV20-1 and J is TRBJ1-2; 7 positions match TRBD1. The CDR3 spans 11 residues. V lost 3 bases to trimming and J lost 8 bases; unmatched junction nucleotides: 3. Germline V gene data show CDR1 as DFQATT and CDR2 as SNEGSKA (reference sequence). CDR3: CSASGTAGYTF. The CDR3 nucleotides are TGCAGTGCTAGTGGGACAGCAGGCTACACCTTC.

The V and J genes are TRBV10-2 and TRBJ1-2; tentatively, D is TRBD1 (5 bases). This CDR3 region has 18 residues. From germline, CDR1 is WSHSY and CDR2 SAAADI. The V end lost 3 bases, the J end lost 0 bases, and 20 bases lay between the germline ends. CDR3: CASSEGDPFPFTNYGYTF. Here the CDR3 DNA reads TGCGCCAGCAGTGAAGGGGACCCGTTTCCCTTTACTAACTATGGCTACACCTTC.

This clonotype was seen only a few times. The chain couples TRBV9 to TRBJ2-4, with no clear D. TRBJ2-7 explains the end of the DNA better; the J call may be wrong. The germline V gene encodes CDR1 SGDLS and CDR2 YYNGEE. The CDR3 has 13 amino acids. CDR3 DNA: TGTGCCAGCAGCCCTGATGGGATCGGCGAGCAGTACTTC. Translated: CASSPDGIGEQYF.

This clonotype was seen more than once but under ten times. This may come from a read error, since a much larger clone is one base off. The rearrangement joins TRBV5-6 to TRBJ1-2; D is unresolved. Germline CDR1 reads SGHDT; CDR2 reads YYEEEE. Trimming shortened V by 0 bases and J by 4 bases, and 7 bases separated the two germline ends. This CDR3 has 13 amino acids. The CDR3 here is CASSLGKGYGYTF. CDR3 coding DNA: TGTGCCAGCAGCTTGGGAAAGGGCTATGGCTACACCTTC.

This chain connects TRBV6-5 to TRBJ2-4, with TRBD1 as a possible D gene (5 bases). CDR1 and CDR2 from the germline V gene are MNHEY and SVGAGI. This CDR3 is built from 16 residues. Trimming took off 4 bases at V and 0 bases at J, with 13 bases between the two ends. CDR3: CASSSQETLAKNIQYF. In DNA, the CDR3 is TGTGCCAGCAGTTCACAGGAAACCTTAGCCAAAAACATTCAGTACTTC.

The chain combines TRBV11-2 with TRBJ2-5, with TRBD2 as a possible D gene (6 bases). The CDR3 sequence is 20 residues long. Germline CDR1 is SGHAT and CDR2 is FQNNGV. Deletions cut 4 bases from V and 2 bases from J, with 29 bases between. This CDR3 is CASSSMPYKQRVAGQETQYF. As DNA, the CDR3 is TGTGCCAGCAGCTCCATGCCCTACAAGCAAAGGGTTGCGGGGCAAGAGACCCAGTACTTC.

This clonotype was seen only a few times. The rearrangement joins TRBV4-2 to TRBJ1-4, with D unresolved. Trimming cost V 0 bases and J 5 bases, with 10 bases left between them. Germline V gene lookup returns CDR1 LGHNA and CDR2 YNFKEQ. CDR3 length equals 15 residues. The CDR3 coding sequence is TGTGCCAGCAGCCAAGATCTTGTACAGAATGAAAAACTGTTTTTT. Translated, it gives CASSQDLVQNEKLFF.

The rearrangement joins TRBV7-9 to TRBJ2-1; D might be TRBD1 (6 bases). This CDR3 spans 14 amino acids. The germline V gene encodes CDR1 SEHNR and CDR2 FQNEAQ (reference sequence). Trimming pared 3 bases from V and 7 bases from J, leaving 13 bases between. In nucleotides, the CDR3 is TGTGCCAGCAGCTTCCTGGACAGTAGGAATGAGCAGTTCTTC. Protein: CASSFLDSRNEQFF. Looking up the rest from reference TRBV7-9 and TRBJ2-1 gives the full variable domain: DTGVSQNPRHKITKRGQNVTFRCDPISEHNRLYWYRQTLGQGPEFLTYFQNEAQLEKSRLLSDRFSAERPKGSFSTLEIQRTEQGDSAMYLCASSFLDSRNEQFFGPGTRLTVL.

The CDR3 protein is CAISEREGGEQFF. As DNA, the CDR3 is TGTGCCATCAGTGAGAGGGAGGGGGGTGAGCAGTTCTTC. V usage is TRBV10-3 and J usage is TRBJ2-1; weak D call: TRBD2 (7 bases). The CDR3 sequence is 13 residues long. V was trimmed by 2 bases and J by 9 bases, leaving 11 bases between them. In germline, CDR1 is ENHRY, CDR2 SYGVKD.

The sample holds a few counts of this clonotype. The rearrangement joins TRBV5-1 to TRBJ2-6; no definite D call. Per the germline V gene, CDR1 is SGHRS and CDR2 is YFSETQ. The V end lost 0 bases, the J end lost 2 bases, and 6 bases lay between the germline ends. This CDR3 has 15 amino acids. CDR3 DNA: TGCGCCAGCAGCTTGGAACTTCCTGGGGCCAACGTCCTGACTTTC. It translates to CASSLELPGANVLTF.

This clonotype was picked up a small number of times. The V gene is TRBV6-5, the J gene TRBJ2-7, with 9 bases matching TRBD2. The germline V gene encodes CDR1 MNHEY and CDR2 SVGAGI. CDR3 length equals 16 residues. V was pared by 6 bases and J by 0 bases, with 9 bases of the junction left unmatched. The CDR3 sequence: CASSRGASGNSYEQYF. The CDR3 DNA follows: TGTGCCAGCAGCCGGGGAGCTAGCGGGAACTCCTACGAGCAGTACTTC.

This clonotype has a handful of counts. The rearrangement uses TRBV12-3 or TRBV12-4 and TRBJ2-3; no clear D. Trimming took off 4 bases at V and 2 bases at J, with 10 bases between the two ends. This CDR3 spans 14 amino acids. The DNA for the CDR3 is TGTGCCAGCAGTTCCACATCGTACACAGATACGCAGTATTTT. Amino acids: CASSSTSYTDTQYF.

This clonotype was seen repeatedly, ten times or more. V is TRBV5-1 and J is TRBJ2-7; D might be TRBD2 (6 bases). Germline CDR1 reads SGHRS; CDR2 reads YFSETQ. The ends were cut back, 4 bases at V and 6 bases at J, with 14 bases in the middle. There are 13 residues in the CDR3. As DNA, the CDR3 is TGCGCCAGCAGCCCCTTTGAGGAGGGCGAGCAGTACTTC. Translated, it gives CASSPFEEGEQYF. Supplemented by reference TRBV5-1 and TRBJ2-7, the full variable domain reads KAGVTQTPRYLIKTRGQQVTLSCSPISGHRSVSWYQQTPGQGLQFLFEYFSETQRNKGNFPGRFSGRQFSNSRSEMNVSTLELGDSALYLCASSPFEEGEQYFGPGTRLTVT.

This chain links TRBV29-1 with TRBJ2-5; possibly TRBD1 for D (7 bases). With the DNA end fitting TRBJ2-7 better, the J assignment may be wrong. Looked up from germline, CDR1 is SQVTM and CDR2 is ANQGSEA. The CDR3 runs 14 residues. The DNA for the CDR3 is TGCAGCGTTGGTGTCGGTGGAGGGGGCAACGAGCAGTACTTC. The encoded protein is CSVGVGGGGNEQYF.

The J gene is TRBJ2-5, the V gene TRBV7-6; TRBD1 matches 7 bases. The CDR3 has 13 residues. From germline, CDR1 is SGHVS and CDR2 FNYEAQ. With V trimmed by 5 bases and J by 5 bases, 5 bases remained unmatched. Written as DNA, the CDR3 is TGTGCCAGCAGCATGAACAGGGGTGAGACCCAGTACTTC. Translating gives CASSMNRGETQYF.

This chain links TRBV28 with TRBJ2-5; TRBD2 matches 13 bases. The germline V gene encodes CDR1 MDHEN and CDR2 SYDVKM. V trimming: 4 bases; J trimming: 7 bases; junction bases outside the gene matches: 9. The CDR3 runs 16 residues. The CDR3: CASSSSGLAGSRTQYF. Written as DNA, the CDR3 is TGTGCCAGCAGTTCCTCGGGACTAGCGGGGAGTAGGACCCAGTACTTC.

The V gene is TRBV10-3, the J gene TRBJ1-2; D is possibly TRBD1 (6 bases). There are 18 residues in the CDR3. Germline-derived CDR1 and CDR2 are ENHRY and SYGVKD. Trimming shortened V by 3 bases and J by 5 bases, and 25 bases separated the two germline ends. The CDR3 reads CAISDPPRQTGQPYGYTF. In DNA form, the CDR3 reads TGTGCCATCAGTGACCCTCCACGCCAAACGGGACAACCATATGGCTACACCTTC.

V is TRBV10-3 and J is TRBJ2-1; 7 nucleotides line up with TRBD2. In germline, CDR1 is ENHRY, CDR2 SYGVKD. Trimming at V came to 7 bases and at J to 5 bases, leaving 11 bases not matched to a gene. There are 15 residues in the CDR3. CDR3 amino acids: CAINHSRENHNEQFF. Here the CDR3 DNA reads TGTGCCATCAATCATTCGCGGGAGAACCACAATGAGCAGTTCTTC.

The chain is built from TRBV12-3 or TRBV12-4 and TRBJ1-6, with 7 nucleotides matching TRBD1. V was clipped by 7 bases and J by 7 bases; unmatched bases: 7. The CDR3 totals 14 residues. The CDR3, as DNA: TGTGCCAGCACCTTGACAGGGCTAAATTCACCCCTCCACTTT. This translates into CASTLTGLNSPLHF.

Comments on this clonotype: A read error may account for a junction end that differs from germline. The genes are TRBV7-7 and TRBJ2-1; TRBD2 might be the D (5 bases). CDR1 and CDR2 from the germline V gene are SSHAT and FNYEAQ (reference sequence). This CDR3 is built from 13 residues. The CDR3 sequence is CASSLSSRNEQFF. The CDR3 DNA sequence: TGTGCTAGCAGCTTATCTAGCAGAAATGAGCAGTTCTTC.

To note about this clonotype: This clone may be a read error of a much larger clone one base away. The chain links TRBV5-6 to TRBJ1-1; D may be TRBD1 (6 bases). The germline gives CDR1 SGHDT, CDR2 YYEEEE. This CDR3 is 13 amino acids long. V was trimmed by 4 bases and J by 1 base, leaving 8 bases between them. In nucleotides, the CDR3 is TGTGCCAGCAGCGCGGACAGGAACACTGAAGCTTTCTTT. It encodes CASSADRNTEAFF. The full variable domain, with the rest looked up from reference TRBV5-6 and TRBJ1-1, is DAGVTQSPTHLIKTRGQQVTLRCSPKSGHDTVSWYQQALGQGPQFIFQYYEEEERQRGNFPDRFSGHQFPNYSSELNVNALLLGDSALYLCASSADRNTEAFFGQGTRLTVV.

This chain uses TRBV10-3 with TRBJ2-5; no definite D call. V dropped 1 base and J dropped 9 bases, with 9 bases sitting between them. The CDR3 consists of 12 residues. CDR1 and CDR2 (germline): ENHRY, SYGVKD. CDR3 coding DNA: TGTGCCATCAGTGAGTTGGGTGAGGCCCAGTACTTC. It codes for CAISELGEAQYF.

This clonotype came up many times. V usage is TRBV20-1 and J usage is TRBJ2-1, with TRBD2 identical over 7 bases. The junction had 14 bases not matched to a gene; V was cut back by 0 bases and J by 9 bases. Germline CDR1 and CDR2: DFQATT and SNEGSKA (reference sequence). The CDR3 is made up of 16 amino acids. CDR3 sequence: CSARDLERGLTSEQFF. The CDR3 DNA sequence: TGCAGTGCTAGAGATCTCGAGCGGGGCCTGACAAGTGAGCAGTTCTTC.

This clonotype showed up just a few times. The rearrangement links TRBV27 to TRBJ2-5; 7 nucleotides agree with TRBD1. After removal of 0 bases from V and 5 bases from J, the junction contained 6 bases not matched to a gene. The CDR3 sequence is 15 residues long. The germline V gene has CDR1 MNHEY and CDR2 SMNVEV (reference sequence). The CDR3 loop is CASSLSDRRWETQYF. The DNA of the CDR3 is TGTGCCAGCAGTTTATCGGACAGGAGATGGGAGACCCAGTACTTC.